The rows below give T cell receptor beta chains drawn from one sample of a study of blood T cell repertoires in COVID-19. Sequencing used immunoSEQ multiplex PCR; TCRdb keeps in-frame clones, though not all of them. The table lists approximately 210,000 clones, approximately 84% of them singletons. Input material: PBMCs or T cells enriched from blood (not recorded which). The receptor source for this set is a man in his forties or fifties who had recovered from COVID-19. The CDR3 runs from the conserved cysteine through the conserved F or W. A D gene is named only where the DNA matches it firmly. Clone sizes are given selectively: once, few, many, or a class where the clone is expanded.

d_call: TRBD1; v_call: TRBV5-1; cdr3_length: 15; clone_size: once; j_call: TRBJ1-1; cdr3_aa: CASSDRTGDSTEAFF; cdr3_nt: TGCGCCAGCAGCGACCGGACAGGGGATTCCACTGAAGCTTTCTTT
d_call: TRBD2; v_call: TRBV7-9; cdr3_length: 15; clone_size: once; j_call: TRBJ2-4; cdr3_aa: CASSLDGGSGNIQYF; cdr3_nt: TGTGCCAGCAGCTTAGATGGCGGGAGTGGAAACATTCAGTACTTC
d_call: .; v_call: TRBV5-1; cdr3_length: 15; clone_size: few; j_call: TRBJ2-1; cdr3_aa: CASSFGDTSYNEQFF; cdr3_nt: TGCGCCAGCAGCTTTGGGGATACTAGCTACAATGAGCAGTTCTTC
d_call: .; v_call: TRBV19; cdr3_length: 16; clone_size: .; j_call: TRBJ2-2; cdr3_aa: CASTSSGGANTGELFF; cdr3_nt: TGTGCCAGTACCTCCTCCGGCGGGGCCAACACCGGGGAGCTGTTTTTT
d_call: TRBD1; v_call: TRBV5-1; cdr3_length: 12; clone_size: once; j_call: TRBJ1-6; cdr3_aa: CASSLPTGSLHF; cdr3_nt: TGCGCCAGCAGCCTACCGACAGGGTCCCTCCACTTT
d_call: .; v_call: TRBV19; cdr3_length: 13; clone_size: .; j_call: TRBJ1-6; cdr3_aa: CASRDRPGEPLHF; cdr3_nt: TGTGCCAGCCGGGACCGTCCAGGGGAACCCCTCCACTTT
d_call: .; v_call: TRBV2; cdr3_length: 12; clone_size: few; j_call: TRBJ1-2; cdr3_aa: CASRSGGDGYTF; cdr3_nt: TGTGCCAGCAGGAGCGGGGGTGATGGCTACACCTTC
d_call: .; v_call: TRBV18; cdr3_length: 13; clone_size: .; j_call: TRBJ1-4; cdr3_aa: CASSPGVNEKLFF; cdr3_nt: TGTGCCAGCTCACCGGGAGTTAATGAAAAACTGTTTTTT
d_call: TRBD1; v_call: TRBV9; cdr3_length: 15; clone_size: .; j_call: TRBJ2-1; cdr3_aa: CASSLTGQGIYEQFF; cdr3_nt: TGTGCCAGCAGCCTCACGGGACAGGGGATTTATGAGCAGTTCTTC
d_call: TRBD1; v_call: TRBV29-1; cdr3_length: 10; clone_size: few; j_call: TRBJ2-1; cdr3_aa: CSVVRDREFF; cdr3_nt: TGCAGCGTTGTTCGGGACAGGGAGTTCTTC
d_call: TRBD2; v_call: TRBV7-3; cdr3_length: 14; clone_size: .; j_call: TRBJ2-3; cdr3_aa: CASSQGLAGSTQYF; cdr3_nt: TGTGCCAGCAGCCAGGGACTAGCGGGGTCTACGCAGTATTTT
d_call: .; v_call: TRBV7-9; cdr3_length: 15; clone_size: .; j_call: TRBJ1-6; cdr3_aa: CASTRGQGSDSPLHF; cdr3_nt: TGTGCCAGCACCAGAGGCCAGGGTTCCGATTCACCCCTCCACTTT
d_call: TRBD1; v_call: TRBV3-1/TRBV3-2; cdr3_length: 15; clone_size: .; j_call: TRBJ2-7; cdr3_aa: CASSRPTGTYGEQYF; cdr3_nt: TGTGCCAGCAGCCGCCCGACAGGGACCTACGGGGAGCAGTACTTC